This TCR beta chain was recorded in a study of cytomegalovirus exposure and HLA in healthy donors. Study-wide results and caveats: Subsequent analysis of the roughly 120 validation repertoires found a tendency for first-cohort TCR clusters to co-occur. Among TCR sequences, most were rare, though some public TCRs appeared in many donors.

TCRdb keeps only in-frame clones here, not all; method: immunoSEQ multiplex PCR. The table has approximately 82,000 clones, about 95% seen once. As to this clone: The antigen is undetermined.

Sequencing was performed on PBMCs. The source of this sequence is a woman aged 18 to 35 in good health and CMV-seronegative.

CDR3 nucleotides: TGTGCCAGCAGCTGGGGAGGTTGGCGGTCTAGCACAGATACGCAGTATTTT. The encoded protein is CASSWGGWRSSTDTQYF. V is TRBV7-9 and J is TRBJ2-3, with a weak D call TRBD2 (6 bases). The CDR3 consists of 17 residues. Deletions cut 4 bases from V and 0 bases from J, with 17 bases between. Germline-derived CDR1 and CDR2 are SEHNR and FQNEAQ (reference sequence).